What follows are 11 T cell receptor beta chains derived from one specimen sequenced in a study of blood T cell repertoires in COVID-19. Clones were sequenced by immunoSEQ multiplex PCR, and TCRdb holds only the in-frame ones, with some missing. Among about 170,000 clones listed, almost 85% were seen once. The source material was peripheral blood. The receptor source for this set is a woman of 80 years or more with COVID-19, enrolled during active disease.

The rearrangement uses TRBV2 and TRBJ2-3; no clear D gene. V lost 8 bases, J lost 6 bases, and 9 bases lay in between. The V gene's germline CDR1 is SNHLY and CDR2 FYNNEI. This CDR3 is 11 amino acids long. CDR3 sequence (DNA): TGTGCCAGCTCCTCCGGGGATACGCAGTATTTT. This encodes CASSSGDTQYF.

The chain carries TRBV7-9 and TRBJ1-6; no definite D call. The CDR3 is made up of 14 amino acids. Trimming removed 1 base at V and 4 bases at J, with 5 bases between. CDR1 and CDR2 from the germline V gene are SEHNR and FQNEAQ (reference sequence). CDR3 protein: CASSLEAYNSPLHF. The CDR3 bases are TGTGCCAGCAGCTTAGAAGCATATAATTCACCCCTCCACTTT.

For the CDR3, the DNA is TGCAGCTCGTCAGGGGACACTGGCTACACCTTC. It encodes CSSSGDTGYTF. The chain combines TRBV29-1 with TRBJ1-2; tentative D call: TRBD1 (6 bases). V was trimmed by 8 bases and J by 7 bases, leaving 14 bases between them. This CDR3 has 11 amino acids. The germline V gene encodes CDR1 SQVTM and CDR2 ANQGSEA. Full variable domain (rest looked up from reference TRBV29-1 and TRBJ1-2): SAVISQKPSRDICQRGTSLTIQCQVDSQVTMMFWYRQQPGQSLTLIATANQGSEATYESGFVIDKFPISRPNLTFSTLTVSNMSPEDSSIYLCSSSGDTGYTFGSGTRLTVV.

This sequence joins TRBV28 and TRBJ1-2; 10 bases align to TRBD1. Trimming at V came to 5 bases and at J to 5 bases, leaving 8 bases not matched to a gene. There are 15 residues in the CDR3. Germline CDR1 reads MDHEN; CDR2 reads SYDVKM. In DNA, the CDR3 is TGTGCCAGCAGTCAACGACAGGGGGCTTGGTATGGCTACACCTTC. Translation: CASSQRQGAWYGYTF.

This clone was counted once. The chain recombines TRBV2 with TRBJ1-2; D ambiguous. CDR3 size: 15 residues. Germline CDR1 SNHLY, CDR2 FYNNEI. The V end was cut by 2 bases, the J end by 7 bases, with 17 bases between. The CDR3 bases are TGTGCCAGCAGTGAACTCGGCATCGGAGATGGTGGCTACACCTTC. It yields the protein CASSELGIGDGGYTF.

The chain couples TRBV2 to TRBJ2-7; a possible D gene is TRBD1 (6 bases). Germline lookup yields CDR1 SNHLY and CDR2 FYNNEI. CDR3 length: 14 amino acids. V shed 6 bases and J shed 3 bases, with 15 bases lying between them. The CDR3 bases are TGTGCCAGCAGAAGGACAGCCGTCGGCTACGAGCAGTACTTC. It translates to CASRRTAVGYEQYF.

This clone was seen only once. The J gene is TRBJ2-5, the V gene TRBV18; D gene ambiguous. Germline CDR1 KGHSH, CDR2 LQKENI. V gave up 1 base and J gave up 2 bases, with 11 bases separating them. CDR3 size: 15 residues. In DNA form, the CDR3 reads TGTGCCAGCTCACCACTACGAGGAGAACAAGAGACCCAGTACTTC. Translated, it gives CASSPLRGEQETQYF.

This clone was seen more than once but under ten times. Written as DNA, the CDR3 is TGTGCCAGCAGTTTAAGCGGGGGGATTTATTACAATGAGCAGTTCTTC. Its protein is CASSLSGGIYYNEQFF. This chain connects TRBV28 to TRBJ2-1, with 9 bases identical to TRBD2. This CDR3 comprises 16 residues. V shed 2 bases and J 4 bases; nucleotides not matched to a gene: 6. The germline gives CDR1 MDHEN, CDR2 SYDVKM.

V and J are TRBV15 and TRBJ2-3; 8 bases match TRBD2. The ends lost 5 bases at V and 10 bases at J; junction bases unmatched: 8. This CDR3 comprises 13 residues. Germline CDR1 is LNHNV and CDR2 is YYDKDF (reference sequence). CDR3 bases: TGTGCCACCAGCCCTGAGGACGGGGGGGCGCAGTATTTT. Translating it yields CATSPEDGGAQYF.

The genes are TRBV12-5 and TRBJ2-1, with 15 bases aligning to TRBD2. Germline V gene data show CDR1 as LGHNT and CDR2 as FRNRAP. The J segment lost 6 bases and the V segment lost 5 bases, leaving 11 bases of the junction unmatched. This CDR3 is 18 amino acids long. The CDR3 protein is CASGPGGGLAGGFNEQFF. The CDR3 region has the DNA TGTGCTAGTGGTCCAGGAGGAGGACTAGCGGGAGGGTTCAATGAGCAGTTCTTC.

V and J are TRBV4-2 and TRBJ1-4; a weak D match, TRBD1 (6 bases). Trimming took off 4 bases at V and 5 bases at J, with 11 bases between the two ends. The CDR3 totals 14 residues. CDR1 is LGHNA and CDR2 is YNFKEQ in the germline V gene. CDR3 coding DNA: TGTGCCAGCAGCCGAGAGGGGGGGAATGAAAAACTGTTTTTT. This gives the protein CASSREGGNEKLFF.